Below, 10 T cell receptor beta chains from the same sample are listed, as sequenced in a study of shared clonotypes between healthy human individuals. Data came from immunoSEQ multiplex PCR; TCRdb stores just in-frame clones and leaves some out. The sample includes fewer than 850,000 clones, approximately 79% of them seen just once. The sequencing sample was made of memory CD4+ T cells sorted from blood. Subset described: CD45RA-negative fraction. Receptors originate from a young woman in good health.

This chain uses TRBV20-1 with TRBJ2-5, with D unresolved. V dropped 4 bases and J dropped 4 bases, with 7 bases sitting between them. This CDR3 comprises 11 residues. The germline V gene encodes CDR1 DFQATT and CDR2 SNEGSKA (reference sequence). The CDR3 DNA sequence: TGCAGTGCTATTCCTTCAGAGACCCAGTACTTC. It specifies CSAIPSETQYF.

The CDR3 spells CASSTDIQETQYF. For the CDR3, the DNA is TGTGCCAGTAGTACGGACATACAAGAGACCCAGTACTTC. This chain connects TRBV19 to TRBJ2-5; a possible D gene is TRBD1 (5 bases). This CDR3 region has 13 residues. Trimming took off 4 bases at V and 2 bases at J, with 8 bases between the two ends. Per the germline V gene, CDR1 is LNHDA and CDR2 is SQIVND (reference sequence).

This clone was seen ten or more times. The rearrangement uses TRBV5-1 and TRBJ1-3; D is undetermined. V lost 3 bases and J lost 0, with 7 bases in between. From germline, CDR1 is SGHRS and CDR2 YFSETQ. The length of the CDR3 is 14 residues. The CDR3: CASSSDASGNTIYF. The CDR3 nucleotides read TGCGCCAGCAGCTCGGACGCCTCTGGAAACACCATATATTTT.

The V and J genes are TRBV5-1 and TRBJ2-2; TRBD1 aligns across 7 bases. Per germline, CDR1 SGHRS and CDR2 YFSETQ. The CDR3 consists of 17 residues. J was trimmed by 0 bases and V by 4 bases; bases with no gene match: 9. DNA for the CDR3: TGCGCCAGCAGCGGCTCCGGGACAGCAGCGAACACCGGGGAGCTGTTTTTT. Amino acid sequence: CASSGSGTAANTGELFF.

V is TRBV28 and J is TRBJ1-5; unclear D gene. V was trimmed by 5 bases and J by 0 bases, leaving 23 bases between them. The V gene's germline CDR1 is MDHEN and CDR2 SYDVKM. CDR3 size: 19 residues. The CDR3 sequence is CASSRLDPSMSDSNQPQHF. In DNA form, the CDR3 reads TGTGCCAGCAGTCGCCTGGACCCTTCGATGAGCGATAGCAATCAGCCCCAGCATTTT. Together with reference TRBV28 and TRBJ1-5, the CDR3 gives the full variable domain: DVKVTQSSRYLVKRTGEKVFLECVQDMDHENMFWYRQDPGLGLRLIYFSYDVKMKEKGDIPEGYSVSREKKERFSLILESASTNQTSMYLCASSRLDPSMSDSNQPQHFGDGTRLSIL.

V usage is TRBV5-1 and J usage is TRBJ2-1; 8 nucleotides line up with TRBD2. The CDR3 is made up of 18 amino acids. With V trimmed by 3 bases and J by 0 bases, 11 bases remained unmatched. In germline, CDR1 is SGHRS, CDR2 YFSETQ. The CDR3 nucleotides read TGCGCCAGCAGCTACAACTTCCTCAGCGGGAGCTCCTACAATGAGCAGTTCTTC. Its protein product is CASSYNFLSGSSYNEQFF. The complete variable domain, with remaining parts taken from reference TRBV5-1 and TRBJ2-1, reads KAGVTQTPRYLIKTRGQQVTLSCSPISGHRSVSWYQQTPGQGLQFLFEYFSETQRNKGNFPGRFSGRQFSNSRSEMNVSTLELGDSALYLCASSYNFLSGSSYNEQFFGPGTRLTVL.

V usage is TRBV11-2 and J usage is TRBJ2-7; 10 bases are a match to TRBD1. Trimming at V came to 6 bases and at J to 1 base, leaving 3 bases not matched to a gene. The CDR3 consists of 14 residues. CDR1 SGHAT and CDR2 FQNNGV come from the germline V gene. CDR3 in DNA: TGTGCCAGCAGGAGGGGACAGGGGTCCTACGAGCAGTACTTC. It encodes CASRRGQGSYEQYF.

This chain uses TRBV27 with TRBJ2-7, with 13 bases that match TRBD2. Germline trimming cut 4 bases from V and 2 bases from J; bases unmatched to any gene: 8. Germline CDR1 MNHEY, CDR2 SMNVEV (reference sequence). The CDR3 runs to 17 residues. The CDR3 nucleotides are TGTGCCAGCAGTTCTGGACAGGGGACTAGCGGGACCTACGAGCAGTACTTC. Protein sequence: CASSSGQGTSGTYEQYF.

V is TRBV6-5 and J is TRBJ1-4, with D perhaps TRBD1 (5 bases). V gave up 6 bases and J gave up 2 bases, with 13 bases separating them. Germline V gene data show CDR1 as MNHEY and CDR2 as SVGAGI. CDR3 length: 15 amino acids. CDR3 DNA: TGTGCCAGCAGCGTTAGGGGAAGGACTAATGAAAAACTGTTTTTT. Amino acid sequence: CASSVRGRTNEKLFF.

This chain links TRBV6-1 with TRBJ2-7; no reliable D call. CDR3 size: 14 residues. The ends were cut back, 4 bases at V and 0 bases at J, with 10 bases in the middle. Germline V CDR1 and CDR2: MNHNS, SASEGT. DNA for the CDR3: TGTGCCAGCAGTGGTGCCACGAGCTCCTACGAGCAGTACTTC. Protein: CASSGATSSYEQYF.